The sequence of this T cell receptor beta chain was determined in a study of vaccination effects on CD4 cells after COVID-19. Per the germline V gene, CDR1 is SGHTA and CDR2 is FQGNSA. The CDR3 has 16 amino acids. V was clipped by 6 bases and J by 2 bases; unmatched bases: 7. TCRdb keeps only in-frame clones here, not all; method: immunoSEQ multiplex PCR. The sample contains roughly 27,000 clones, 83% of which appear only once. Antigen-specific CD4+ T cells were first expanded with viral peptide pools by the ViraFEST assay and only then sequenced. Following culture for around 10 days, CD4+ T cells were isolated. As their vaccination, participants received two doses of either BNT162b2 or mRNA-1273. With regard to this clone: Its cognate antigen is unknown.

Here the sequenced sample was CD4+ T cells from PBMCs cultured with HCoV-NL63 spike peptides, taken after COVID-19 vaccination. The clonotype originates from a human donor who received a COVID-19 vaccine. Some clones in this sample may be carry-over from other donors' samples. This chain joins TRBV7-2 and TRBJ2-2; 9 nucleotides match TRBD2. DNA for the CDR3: TGTGCCAGCAGGTTACATAGCGGGGGTAACACCGGGGAGCTGTTTTTT. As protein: CASRLHSGGNTGELFF.